These 10 T cell receptor beta chains were all obtained from the same sample, sequenced in a study of tumor and adjacent non-tumor tissue in lung cancer. The template was RNA from unsorted bulk tissue. This non-tumor lung sample came from over 3 cm beyond the tumor edge. A modified ARM-PCR protocol with three rounds of nested PCR amplified TCRbeta. One entry per CDR3 protein results from TCRdb running MiXCR on the multiplex PCR reads. Of fewer than 100,000 distinct CDR3 sequences in the sample, more than 75% are singletons; the top ten hold 21%. The material sequenced was distant non-tumor lung tissue. The receptors shown here come from a woman between 50 and 59 years old with non-small cell lung cancer.

Comment on this clonotype: The missing conserved phenylalanine or tryptophan at the end of this CDR3 makes a read error likely. Because the CDR3's place on the DNA is in doubt, the DNA is left out and the CDR3 is given as listed by TCRdb. The chain recombines TRBV12-3 or TRBV12-4 with TRBJ1-1. The CDR3 is 13 residues long, ends included. This CDR3 is CASSGTMNTKALY.

Remarks on this clonotype: This is likely a read error, given that the CDR3 carries no conserved phenylalanine or tryptophan at its end. This chain uses TRBV28 with TRBJ2-1, with D perhaps TRBD2 (6 bases). Trimming took 2 bases from V and 4 from J, leaving 21 bases between them. Germline V gene sequence: CDR1 MDHEN, CDR2 SYDVKM. CDR3 length: 18 amino acids. The chain's CDR3 is CASSLRLTGEGAYNEQFS. Written as DNA, the CDR3 is TGTGCCAGCAGTTTACGGCTAACGGGAGAAGGGGCGTACAATGAGCAGTTCTCC.

The sample holds one count of this clonotype. At one end, the junction sequence differs from germline, possibly due to a read error. This chain links TRBV5-6 with TRBJ2-7; weak D call: TRBD1 (5 bases). Germline CDR1 is SGHDT and CDR2 is YYEEEE. There are 19 residues in the CDR3. The CDR3 spells CASTLVSGQGATPFYEQYF. The CDR3 DNA follows: TGTGCCAGCACCTTGGTTTCGGGTCAAGGGGCGACCCCTTTCTACGAGCAGTACTTC.

Regarding this clonotype: Being one base from a much bigger clone, this may be a read error. V gene TRBV20-1 combines with J gene TRBJ1-1, with 7 nucleotides matching TRBD1. V lost 5 bases to trimming and J lost 7 bases; unmatched junction nucleotides: 19. Germline V gives CDR1 DFQATT, CDR2 SNEGSKA (reference sequence). The CDR3 is made up of 16 amino acids. CDR3 in amino acids: CSAVEAQGGLGIEAFF. CDR3 DNA sequence: TGCAGTGCTGTCGAAGCCCAGGGGGGCTTGGGTATTGAAGCTTTCTTT.

This clonotype is medium-sized (0.01 to 0.1%). The gene calls are TRBV5-4 and TRBJ2-3; D is unclear. V lost 0 bases and J lost 3, with 14 bases in between. The CDR3 consists of 16 residues. The germline gives CDR1 SGHNT, CDR2 YYREEE (reference sequence). The CDR3 nucleotides are TGTGCCAGCAGCTTGGTTAGTGTCTACCAGACAGATACGCAGTATTTT. Translating gives CASSLVSVYQTDTQYF.

This chain connects TRBV5-5 to TRBJ1-1; D gene unclear. Trimming took 4 bases from V and 3 from J, leaving 13 bases between them. Germline CDR1 SGHKS, CDR2 YYEKEE (reference sequence). The CDR3 loop spans 14 amino acids. The CDR3 coding sequence is TGTGCCAGCAGCGCTACCACAGCGGACACTGAAGCTTTCTTT. Its translation: CASSATTADTEAFF.

The chain couples TRBV29-1 to TRBJ2-7; D perhaps matches TRBD1 (6 bases). The germline V gene has CDR1 SQVTM and CDR2 ANQGSEA. This CDR3 spans 15 amino acids. Trimming took 4 bases from V and 2 from J, leaving 18 bases between them. The CDR3 loop is CSVVVTTGHAYEQYF. CDR3 in DNA: TGCAGCGTTGTGGTCACAACGGGACACGCCTACGAGCAGTACTTC.

Worth noting for this clonotype: Since the CDR3 does not end with the conserved phenylalanine or tryptophan, this likely comes from a read error. V gene TRBV12-3 or TRBV12-4 combines with J gene TRBJ1-5; D not resolved. Trimming left V 11 bases short and J 0 bases short, with 11 bases between. The CDR3 has 13 amino acids. The CDR3 DNA is TGTGCCGGCAACCGAGATAGCAATCAGCCCCAGCATCTT. Residues: CAGNRDSNQPQHL.

As for this clonotype: Possible read error: a much larger clone is one base away. V gene TRBV5-4 combines with J gene TRBJ2-1; D is undetermined. The CDR3 is 16 residues long. Germline CDR1 SGHNT, CDR2 YYREEE (reference sequence). The V end lost 0 bases, the J end lost 2 bases, and 12 bases lay between the germline ends. The CDR3 DNA reads as TGTGCCAGCAGCTTGGCATGGCGGAACACCTACAATGAGCAGTTCTTC. It encodes CASSLAWRNTYNEQFF.

About this clonotype: A read error is likely, as this CDR3 ends without the conserved phenylalanine or tryptophan. The DNA is left out, because the CDR3 cannot be placed on it with certainty; the CDR3 is given as TCRdb lists it. The chain couples TRBV4-2 to TRBJ2-7. In germline, CDR1 is LGHNA, CDR2 YNFKEQ. Counting both end residues, the CDR3 totals 16 amino acids. The CDR3 loop is CASSHAVEAVPYELYL.